This TCR beta chain was identified during a study of human T cells and chemical hapten exposure. This clonotype was counted only a few times. TCRdb re-derived calls from the RACE reads in MiXCR, one entry per CDR3 protein. This table holds 300,000 to 450,000 distinct CDR3 sequences, about 4.8% found once. The germline V gene encodes CDR1 LGHNT and CDR2 FRNRAP. Trimming stripped 5 bases from V and 0 bases from J, with 14 bases between. The CDR3 runs to 16 residues. Noted time point: patch test 1, 2 weeks after DPC sensitization. Treatment meaning: therapeutic diphenylcyclopropenone sensitization with weekly scalp DPC.

The genes are TRBV12-5 and TRBJ1-3; no firm D call. The receptor's source is a woman aged 45 to 65 with alopecia areata. Some clones in this sample may be carry-over from other donors' samples. The source was whole blood, collected in connection with sensitization to the hapten diphenylcyclopropenone (DPC). The CDR3 loop reads CASGKSTGASGNTIYF. For the CDR3, the DNA is TGTGCTAGTGGTAAATCTACGGGTGCCTCTGGAAACACCATATATTTT.